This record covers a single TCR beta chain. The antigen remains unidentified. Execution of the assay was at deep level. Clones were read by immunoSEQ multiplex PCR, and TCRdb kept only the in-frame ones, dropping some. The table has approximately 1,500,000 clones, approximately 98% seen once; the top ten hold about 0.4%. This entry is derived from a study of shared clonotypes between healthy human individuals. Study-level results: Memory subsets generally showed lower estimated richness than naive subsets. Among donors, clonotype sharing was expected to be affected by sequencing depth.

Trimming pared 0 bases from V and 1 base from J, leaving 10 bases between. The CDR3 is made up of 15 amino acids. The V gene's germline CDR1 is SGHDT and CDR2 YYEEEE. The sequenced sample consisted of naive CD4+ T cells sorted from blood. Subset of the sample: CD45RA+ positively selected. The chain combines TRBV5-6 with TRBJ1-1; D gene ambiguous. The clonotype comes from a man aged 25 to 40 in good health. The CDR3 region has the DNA TGTGCCAGCAGCTTGGGGGCAGGCAAGAACACTGAAGCTTTCTTT. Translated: CASSLGAGKNTEAFF.